The next 30 T cell receptor beta chains were all read from a single sample in a study of blood T cell repertoires in COVID-19. Data came from immunoSEQ multiplex PCR; TCRdb stores just in-frame clones and leaves some out. The profile covers about 80,000 clones, with about 78% appearing a single time and 15% to 20% taken by the ten largest. The material sequenced was peripheral blood. Receptors originate from a human donor in a cohort sampled during active COVID-19.

J is TRBJ1-4 and V is TRBV2; possibly TRBD1 for D (6 bases). V was pared by 5 bases and J by 8 bases, with 18 bases between. CDR3 size: 15 residues. Germline CDR1 is SNHLY and CDR2 is FYNNEI. The CDR3 coding sequence is TGTGCCAGCAGTTTGCAGGGGTTATTCCAAGAAAAACTGTTTTTT. Its translation is CASSLQGLFQEKLFF. The whole variable domain, remainder taken from reference TRBV2 and TRBJ1-4, is EPEVTQTPSHQVTQMGQEVILRCVPISNHLYFYWYRQILGQKVEFLVSFYNNEISEKSEIFDDQFSVERPDGSNFTLKIRSTKLEDSAMYFCASSLQGLFQEKLFFGSGTQLSVL.

The chain joins TRBV5-1 to TRBJ1-1; 8 positions match TRBD1. V lost 3 bases to trimming and J lost 11 bases; unmatched junction nucleotides: 6. The germline V gene encodes CDR1 SGHRS and CDR2 YFSETQ. The length of the CDR3 is 12 residues. The CDR3 spells CASSSYRGRAFF. The CDR3 region has the DNA TGCGCCAGCAGCTCCTACAGGGGGAGGGCTTTCTTT. The entire variable domain, with the rest obtained from reference TRBV5-1 and TRBJ1-1, is as follows: KAGVTQTPRYLIKTRGQQVTLSCSPISGHRSVSWYQQTPGQGLQFLFEYFSETQRNKGNFPGRFSGRQFSNSRSEMNVSTLELGDSALYLCASSSYRGRAFFGQGTRLTVV.

The chain combines TRBV10-3 with TRBJ2-7; 8 nucleotides align to TRBD2. Germline V gives CDR1 ENHRY, CDR2 SYGVKD. V shed 3 bases and J 2 bases; nucleotides not matched to a gene: 9. CDR3 length: 16 residues. In DNA, the CDR3 is TGTGCCATCAGTGATTCGGGCGGGGGGACCGCCTACGAGCAGTACTTC. Translation: CAISDSGGGTAYEQYF.

This chain joins TRBV27 and TRBJ2-7, with TRBD1 matching 9 bases. The CDR3 covers 15 residues. Germline CDR1 MNHEY, CDR2 SMNVEV (reference sequence). Germline trimming cut 3 bases from V and 6 bases from J; bases unmatched to any gene: 9. As DNA, the CDR3 is TGTGCCAGCAGTTTTGAGGGACAGGGTATGGGCGAGCAGTACTTC. It yields the protein CASSFEGQGMGEQYF.

V is TRBV3-1 (or the pseudogene TRBV3-2) and J is TRBJ1-1; TRBD1 is a possible D gene (5 bases). The germline CDR1 and CDR2 sequences are LGHDT and YNNKEL (reference sequence). Trimming took 1 base from V and 7 from J, leaving 10 bases between them. This CDR3 spans 13 amino acids. The CDR3 DNA is TGTGCCAGCAGCCAAGGCAGGGTAGGTGAAGCTTTCTTT. Protein product: CASSQGRVGEAFF.

This CDR3 reads CASAPGQRNEKLFF. CDR3 bases: TGTGCCTCAGCTCCGGGACAGAGGAATGAAAAACTGTTTTTT. This chain connects TRBV19 to TRBJ1-4, with TRBD1 matching 7 bases. The trim removed 11 bases at V and 5 bases at J, leaving 11 bases unmatched. The germline V gene encodes CDR1 LNHDA and CDR2 SQIVND (reference sequence). The CDR3 loop spans 14 amino acids.

The rearrangement joins TRBV11-2 to TRBJ2-1; TRBD2 matches 15 bases. Germline CDR1 SGHAT, CDR2 FQNNGV. The CDR3 is 15 residues long. V gave up 4 bases and J gave up 8 bases; unmatched junction bases: 3. CDR3 residues: CASSWTSGGGYEQFF. For the CDR3, the DNA is TGTGCCAGCAGCTGGACTAGCGGGGGGGGCTATGAGCAGTTCTTC.

This clone showed up just a few times. The V and J genes are TRBV19 and TRBJ1-5; D ambiguous. Trimming took 1 base from V and 7 from J, leaving 11 bases between them. CDR1 and CDR2 from the germline V gene are LNHDA and SQIVND (reference sequence). The CDR3 is made up of 14 amino acids. In nucleotides, the CDR3 is TGTGCCAGTAGTATAGCAGAGTCCAGGCAGCCCCAGCATTTT. Its protein product is CASSIAESRQPQHF.

The chain couples TRBV28 to TRBJ2-7; TRBD1 agrees at 9 bases. Germline-derived CDR1 and CDR2 are MDHEN and SYDVKM. J lost 3 bases, V lost 2 bases, and 11 bases had no gene match. The CDR3 covers 17 residues. CDR3 DNA: TGTGCCAGCAGTTTAAGTCTCGGACAGGGGAGCAGCTACGAGCAGTACTTC. Protein: CASSLSLGQGSSYEQYF.

The chain has TRBV14 and TRBJ1-2; 10 bases align to TRBD1. This CDR3 has 17 amino acids. The trim removed 4 bases at V and 4 bases at J, leaving 12 bases unmatched. CDR1 SGHDN and CDR2 FVKESK come from the germline V gene. The CDR3 reads CASSPPGQGGIFYGYTF. In nucleotides, the CDR3 is TGTGCCAGCAGCCCCCCCGGACAGGGGGGTATTTTCTATGGCTACACCTTC.

This chain links TRBV7-3 with TRBJ2-1; the D gene is possibly TRBD1 (6 bases). CDR3 size: 15 residues. Trimming left V 3 bases short and J 3 bases short, with 12 bases between. CDR1 and CDR2 from the germline V gene are SGHTA and FQGTGA. CDR3 loop: CASSFGQILYNEQFF. In DNA form, the CDR3 reads TGTGCCAGCAGCTTTGGACAGATTCTCTACAATGAGCAGTTCTTC. Full variable domain (outside the CDR3, taken from reference TRBV7-3 and TRBJ2-1): GAGVSQTPSNKVTEKGKYVELRCDPISGHTALYWYRQSLGQGPEFLIYFQGTGAADDSGLPNDRFFAVRPEGSVSTLKIQRTERGDSAVYLCASSFGQILYNEQFFGPGTRLTVL.

CDR3 nucleotide sequence: TGTGCCAGCAGCCCAGAGGGCTGGAGCACTGAAGCTTTCTTT. This gives the protein CASSPEGWSTEAFF. The chain recombines TRBV11-3 with TRBJ1-1, with no clear D. Trimming left V 5 bases short and J 4 bases short, with 14 bases between. The CDR3 sequence is 14 residues long. Germline CDR1 reads SGHNT; CDR2 reads YENEEA.

For the CDR3, the DNA is TGTGCCAGCAGCTTACAGGGGGAAGAGACCCAGTACTTC. This gives the protein CASSLQGEETQYF. The chain recombines TRBV7-2 with TRBJ2-5; 7 positions agree with TRBD1. The J segment lost 3 bases and the V segment lost 2 bases, leaving 0 bases of the junction unmatched. The germline V gene encodes CDR1 SGHTA and CDR2 FQGNSA. The CDR3 totals 13 residues.

The chain carries TRBV6-6 and TRBJ2-7; 9 bases agree with TRBD1. The CDR3 sequence is 13 residues long. V dropped 4 bases and J dropped 6; count of bases not matched to a gene: 4. Germline CDR1 is MNHNY and CDR2 is SVGAGI (reference sequence). The CDR3 reads CASSFTTGGEQYV. DNA of the CDR3: TGTGCCAGCAGTTTTACGACAGGGGGCGAGCAGTACGTC.

The chain is built from TRBV18 and TRBJ2-7, with 7 bases matching TRBD1. V lost 3 bases and J lost 4; bases outside the gene matches: 9. There are 15 residues in the CDR3. Germline CDR1 and CDR2: KGHSH and LQKENI. In nucleotides, the CDR3 is TGTGCCAGCTCACCCCAAACAGGGGCGGGTTACGAGCAGTACGTC. It specifies CASSPQTGAGYEQYV.

The chain links TRBV7-8 to TRBJ2-1; D not certain. The V and J ends lost 2 bases and 5 bases respectively, with 13 bases between them. Per the germline V gene, CDR1 is SGHVS and CDR2 is FQNEAQ. The CDR3 loop spans 15 amino acids. CDR3 DNA sequence: TGTGCCAGCAGCTTATTCCCCGACTTTGACAATGAGCAGTTCTTC. It encodes CASSLFPDFDNEQFF.

The J gene is TRBJ2-7, the V gene TRBV2; D uncertain. The CDR3 runs 14 residues. With 5 bases removed from V and 2 bases from J, the gap between germline ends came to 13 bases. Germline V gives CDR1 SNHLY, CDR2 FYNNEI. CDR3 amino acids: CASSQQEVAYEQYF. The DNA for the CDR3 is TGTGCCAGCAGTCAACAAGAGGTTGCCTACGAGCAGTACTTC.

The chain employs TRBV7-2 and TRBJ1-2, with 8 bases that match TRBD1. The length of the CDR3 is 13 residues. V shed 5 bases, J shed 6 bases, and the junction held 5 bases outside the gene matches. CDR1 and CDR2 from the germline V gene are SGHTA and FQGNSA. The CDR3 DNA is TGTGCCAGCAGCACTTACAGGGGGGATGGCTACACCTTC. It specifies CASSTYRGDGYTF.

This clone appeared a single time. The chain couples TRBV9 to TRBJ2-1; D call uncertain. Germline V gene lookup returns CDR1 SGDLS and CDR2 YYNGEE. V gave up 0 bases and J gave up 4 bases, with 8 bases separating them. This CDR3 has 14 residues. In DNA form, the CDR3 reads TGTGCCAGCAGCGTAGGTCCGTTATACAATGAGCAGTTCTTC. This codes for CASSVGPLYNEQFF.

The chain links TRBV7-9 to TRBJ2-6; D is uncertain. Deletions cut 5 bases from V and 0 bases from J, with 20 bases between. The CDR3 consists of 19 residues. CDR1 is SEHNR, CDR2 FQNEAQ, per germline (reference sequence). The CDR3: CASSAGPATLFSGANVLTF. The CDR3 coding sequence is TGTGCCAGCAGCGCAGGCCCGGCAACCCTTTTCTCTGGGGCCAACGTCCTGACTTTC.

The chain combines TRBV6-2 or TRBV6-3 with TRBJ1-1; D might be TRBD1 (5 bases). The length of the CDR3 is 13 residues. The V gene lost 4 bases and the J gene lost 7 bases, with 13 bases spanning the gap. In germline, CDR1 is MNHEY, CDR2 SVGEGT. DNA of the CDR3: TGTGCCAGCAGTTCGGGGGGATCGGGTGAAGCTTTCTTT. As protein: CASSSGGSGEAFF.

This sequence joins TRBV2 and TRBJ1-1; D is possibly TRBD1 (6 bases). Germline V lookup: CDR1 SNHLY, CDR2 FYNNEI. The CDR3 covers 13 residues. Trimming took 1 base from V and 3 from J, leaving 6 bases between them. The CDR3 DNA reads as TGTGCCAGCAGTGAAGGGACAGACACTGAAGCTTTCTTT. Translation gives CASSEGTDTEAFF.

This clone was picked up one time. The CDR3 DNA follows: TGCGCCAGCAGCAAATTCACTGAGGGAGATACGCAGTATTTT. Amino acids: CASSKFTEGDTQYF. The V and J genes are TRBV5-1 and TRBJ2-3; perhaps TRBD2 as D (5 bases). V gave up 4 bases and J gave up 5 bases, with 14 bases separating them. The CDR3 extends over 14 amino acids. Germline V CDR1 and CDR2: SGHRS, YFSETQ.

CDR3: CASSYTGRAGELFF. DNA of the CDR3: TGTGCCAGCAGTTATACAGGGAGGGCCGGGGAGCTGTTTTTT. This chain uses TRBV6-2 or TRBV6-3 with TRBJ2-2, with D possibly being TRBD2 (7 bases). Germline V CDR1 and CDR2: MNHEY, SVGEGT. CDR3 size: 14 residues. The V end lost 3 bases, the J end lost 6 bases, and 11 bases lay between the germline ends.

The rearrangement uses TRBV5-6 and TRBJ2-1; 9 positions agree with TRBD1. There are 17 residues in the CDR3. The germline V gene encodes CDR1 SGHDT and CDR2 YYEEEE. V lost 4 bases and J lost 6; bases outside the gene matches: 14. CDR3 region: CASSAVSGTGLINEQFF. For the CDR3, the DNA is TGTGCCAGCAGCGCGGTTTCCGGGACAGGGCTTATCAATGAGCAGTTCTTC.

V is TRBV5-1 and J is TRBJ2-6; a possible D gene is TRBD1 (6 bases). The CDR3 has 15 residues. Germline loops: CDR1 SGHRS, CDR2 YFSETQ. The germline V and J ends were trimmed by 4 bases and 2 bases, with 10 bases remaining between them. The DNA for the CDR3 is TGCGCCAGCAGCCCGGACAGCCCTGGGGCCAACGTCCTGACTTTC. Protein sequence: CASSPDSPGANVLTF.

The chain joins TRBV4-1 to TRBJ2-1; 7 positions agree with TRBD1. The CDR3 is made up of 13 amino acids. Germline V lookup: CDR1 MGHRA, CDR2 YSYEKL. Losses at the gene ends were 8 bases for V and 0 bases for J; bases not matched to a gene: 1. The CDR3 DNA follows: TGCGCCAGCGGGGACAGCTCCTACAATGAGCAGTTCTTC. This sequence encodes CASGDSSYNEQFF.

The chain uses TRBV5-1 and TRBJ2-3, with 15 bases lining up with TRBD2. This CDR3 comprises 16 residues. J was trimmed by 6 bases and V by 1 base; bases with no gene match: 3. Per germline, CDR1 SGHRS and CDR2 YFSETQ. The CDR3 region has the DNA TGCGCCAGCAGCTTGAGAGGACTAGCGGGAGGGGATACGCAGTATTTT. This codes for CASSLRGLAGGDTQYF.

The CDR3 coding sequence is TGCGCCAGCAGCTTGGGATTGGGTAGCGGGGGATTCACAGATACGCAGTATTTT. Translation: CASSLGLGSGGFTDTQYF. This chain uses TRBV5-1 with TRBJ2-3; 9 bases are a match to TRBD2. The CDR3 length is 18 residues. Germline V gene lookup returns CDR1 SGHRS and CDR2 YFSETQ. V trimming: 0 bases; J trimming: 2 bases; junction bases outside the gene matches: 10.

The chain recombines TRBV6-6 with TRBJ2-2, with 10 bases identical to TRBD1. The CDR3 extends over 14 amino acids. From germline, CDR1 is MNHNY and CDR2 SVGAGI (reference sequence). The ends lost 10 bases at V and 4 bases at J; junction bases unmatched: 6. CDR3 amino acids: CAIRTGGATGELFF. In DNA form, the CDR3 reads TGTGCCATCCGGACAGGGGGGGCCACCGGGGAGCTGTTTTTT.